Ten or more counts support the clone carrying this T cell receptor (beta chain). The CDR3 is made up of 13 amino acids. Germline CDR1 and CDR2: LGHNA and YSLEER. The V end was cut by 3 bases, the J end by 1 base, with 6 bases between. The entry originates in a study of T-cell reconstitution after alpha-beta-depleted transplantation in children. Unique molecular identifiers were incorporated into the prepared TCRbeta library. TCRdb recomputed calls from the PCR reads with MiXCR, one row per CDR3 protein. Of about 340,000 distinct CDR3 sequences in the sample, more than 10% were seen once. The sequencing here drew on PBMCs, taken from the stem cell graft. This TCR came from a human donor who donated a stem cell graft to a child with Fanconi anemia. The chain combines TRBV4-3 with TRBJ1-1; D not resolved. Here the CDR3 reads CASSQVGNTEAFF. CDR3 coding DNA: TGCGCCAGCAGCCAGGTGGGGAACACTGAAGCTTTCTTT.